Below, one T cell receptor (beta chain) is given with its context. Its antigen is unidentified. Assay: immunoSEQ multiplex PCR; the TCRdb copy retains only in-frame clones and omits some. The data contain 150,000 to 200,000 clones, roughly 91% of them singletons. J gave up 5 bases and V 4 bases, and 12 bases lay outside the gene matches. The CDR3 spans 16 residues. CDR1 SGHNT and CDR2 YYREEE come from the germline V gene (reference sequence). The data were obtained in a study of T cell responses to AZD1222 COVID-19 vaccine. Broader study findings: Donors were largely white British and mainly female; clonal diversity was possibly underestimated.

Investigators merged groups given second doses at roughly 4 or roughly 12 weeks. The chain couples TRBV5-4 to TRBJ2-5; 9 bases line up with TRBD1. The source of this sequence is an adult who received the AZD1222 COVID-19 vaccine. Sequenced here: peripheral blood, sampled 28 days after the second AZD1222 dose. The CDR3 region is CASSGGIGQGMETQYF. For the CDR3, the DNA is TGTGCCAGCAGCGGGGGCATCGGACAGGGGATGGAGACCCAGTACTTC.